The following is a T cell receptor beta chain sequence with its context. A much larger clone lies one base from this, so it may be a read error. Isolated per sample were at least 6 million PBMCs. The record originates from a study of blood T cells in healthy people across ages. A second PCR of about 6 to 12 cycles used a sample-barcoded 5' primer and a J-beta primer mix. TCRdb re-called the 5' RACE reads with MiXCR, one entry per CDR3 protein. Of around 1,000,000 distinct CDR3 sequences listed, about two fifths are singletons. The CDR3 is made up of 12 amino acids. The V gene's germline CDR1 is MNHEY and CDR2 SVGEGT.

V is TRBV6-2 or TRBV6-3 and J is TRBJ2-5, with D possibly matching TRBD1 (6 bases). The sequenced sample was blood. The clonotype was recovered from a man aged 18-30 years in good health. This chain's CDR3 is CTSSYSTGQRYF. Written as DNA, the CDR3 is TGTACCAGCAGTTACTCGACAGGACAGAGGTACTTC.